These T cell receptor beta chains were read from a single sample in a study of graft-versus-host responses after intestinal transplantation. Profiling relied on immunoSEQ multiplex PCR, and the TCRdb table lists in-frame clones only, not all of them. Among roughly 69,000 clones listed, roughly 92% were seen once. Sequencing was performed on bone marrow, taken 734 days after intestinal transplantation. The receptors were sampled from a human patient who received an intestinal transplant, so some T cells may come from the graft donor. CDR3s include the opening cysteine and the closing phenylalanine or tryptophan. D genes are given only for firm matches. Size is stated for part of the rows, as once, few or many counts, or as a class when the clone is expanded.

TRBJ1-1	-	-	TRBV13	CASQLAGPGFSAFF	TGTGCCAGCCAACTAGCGGGGCCTGGGTTCTCAGCTTTCTTT
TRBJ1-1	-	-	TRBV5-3	CASSRTLEAFF	TGTGCCAGCAGCCGTACGCTTGAAGCTTTCTTT
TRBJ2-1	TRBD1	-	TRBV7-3	CASSFDRGSNEQFF	TGTGCCAGCAGCTTTGACAGGGGGAGCAATGAGCAGTTCTTC
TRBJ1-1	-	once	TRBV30	CAWSVETVEAFF	TGTGCCTGGAGTGTCGAGACGGTAGAAGCTTTCTTT
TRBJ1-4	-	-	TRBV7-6	CASSLGDSDYNEKLFF	TGTGCCAGCAGCTTAGGCGATAGCGACTATAATGAAAAACTGTTTTTT
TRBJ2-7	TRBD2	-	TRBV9	CASSISGRASYEQYF	TGTGCCAGCAGCATTAGCGGGAGGGCCTCCTACGAGCAGTACTTC
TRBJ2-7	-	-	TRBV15	CATSRDTRRARAYEQYF	TGTGCCACCAGCAGAGATACGAGGAGGGCCAGGGCCTACGAGCAGTACTTC
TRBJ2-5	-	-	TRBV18	CASSPNDRSGETQYF	TGTGCCAGCTCACCAAACGACCGATCTGGGGAGACCCAGTACTTC
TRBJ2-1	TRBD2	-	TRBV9	CASSDYSGGAGNEQFF	TGTGCCAGCAGCGACTATAGCGGGGGGGCTGGCAATGAGCAGTTCTTC
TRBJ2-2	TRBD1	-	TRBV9	CASSAVGTGVGGELFF	TGTGCCAGCAGCGCCGTCGGGACAGGGGTGGGCGGGGAGCTGTTTTTT
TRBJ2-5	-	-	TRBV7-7	CASSLASGIQTQYF	TGTGCCAGCAGCTTAGCCTCAGGGATCCAGACCCAGTACTTC
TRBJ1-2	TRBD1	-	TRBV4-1	CASSQVFGDSENTF	TGCGCCAGCAGCCAAGTATTCGGGGACAGTGAGAACACCTTC
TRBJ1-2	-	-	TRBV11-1	CASSYMGGSNYGYTF	TGTGCCAGCAGCTATATGGGGGGGAGTAACTATGGCTACACCTTC
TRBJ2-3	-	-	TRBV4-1	CASSQVLRLDNTQYF	TGCGCCAGCAGCCAAGTGCTCAGGCTGGACAATACGCAGTATTTT
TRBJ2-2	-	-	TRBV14	CASSQDFGSRNTGELFF	TGTGCCAGCAGCCAAGATTTCGGGAGCCGGAACACCGGGGAGCTGTTTTTT
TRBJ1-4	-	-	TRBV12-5	CASGLPSGPGQKLFF	TGTGCTAGTGGCCTACCCTCCGGCCCGGGACAAAAACTGTTTTTT
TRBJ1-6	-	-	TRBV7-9	CASSLRSPLHF	TGTGCCAGCAGCTTGCGTTCACCCCTCCACTTT
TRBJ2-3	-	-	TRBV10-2	CASSESRPSADTQYF	TGCGCCAGCAGTGAGTCCCGGCCGTCAGCAGATACGCAGTATTTT
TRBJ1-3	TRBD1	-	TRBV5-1	CASSIGTDSGNTIYF	TGCGCCAGCAGCATCGGGACAGACTCTGGAAACACCATATATTTT
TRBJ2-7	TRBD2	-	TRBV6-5	CASGWTSGAYEQYF	TGTGCCAGCGGGTGGACTAGCGGGGCCTACGAGCAGTACTTC
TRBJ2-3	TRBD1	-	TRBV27	CASTTGGLDRGPDTQYF	TGTGCCAGCACCACCGGGGGTCTCGACAGGGGCCCAGATACGCAGTATTTT
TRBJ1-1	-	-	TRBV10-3	CAIGPGDARNTEAFF	TGTGCCATCGGTCCAGGCGACGCAAGGAACACTGAAGCTTTCTTT
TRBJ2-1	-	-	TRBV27	CASSLGVYNNEQFF	TGTGCCAGCAGTTTGGGCGTCTACAACAATGAGCAGTTCTTC
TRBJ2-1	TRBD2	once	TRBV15	CATSLRGGTYNEQFF	TGTGCCACCAGCCTCCGGGGGGGGACCTACAATGAGCAGTTCTTC
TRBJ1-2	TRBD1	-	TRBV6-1	CASSPGQGSNGYTF	TGTGCCAGCAGTCCGGGACAGGGGAGTAATGGCTACACCTTC
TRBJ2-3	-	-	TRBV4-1	CATAATPASTDTQYF	TGCGCCACCGCTGCTACTCCTGCTAGCACAGATACGCAGTATTTT
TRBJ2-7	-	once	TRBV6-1	CASSDPGLQYF	TGTGCCAGCAGTGACCCGGGCCTACAGTACTTC
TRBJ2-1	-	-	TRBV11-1	CASSFWEAYNEQFF	TGTGCCAGCAGCTTCTGGGAGGCCTACAATGAGCAGTTCTTC
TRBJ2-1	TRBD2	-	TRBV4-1	CASSHLPAGDEQFF	TGCGCCAGCAGCCACTTACCAGCGGGAGATGAGCAGTTCTTC
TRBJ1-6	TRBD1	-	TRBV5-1	CASSLTGDRGRLSPLHF	TGCGCCAGCAGCTTGACCGGGGACAGGGGAAGACTCTCACCCCTCCACTTT
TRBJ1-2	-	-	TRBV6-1	CASTQRRFGYGYTF	TGTGCCAGCACCCAGCGAAGGTTCGGATATGGCTACACCTTC
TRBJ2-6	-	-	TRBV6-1	CASSIGYSGANVLTF	TGTGCCAGCAGCATAGGCTACTCTGGGGCCAACGTCCTGACTTTC
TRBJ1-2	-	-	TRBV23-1	CASSQPRPNYGYTF	TGCGCCAGCAGTCAACCCAGGCCTAACTATGGCTACACCTTC